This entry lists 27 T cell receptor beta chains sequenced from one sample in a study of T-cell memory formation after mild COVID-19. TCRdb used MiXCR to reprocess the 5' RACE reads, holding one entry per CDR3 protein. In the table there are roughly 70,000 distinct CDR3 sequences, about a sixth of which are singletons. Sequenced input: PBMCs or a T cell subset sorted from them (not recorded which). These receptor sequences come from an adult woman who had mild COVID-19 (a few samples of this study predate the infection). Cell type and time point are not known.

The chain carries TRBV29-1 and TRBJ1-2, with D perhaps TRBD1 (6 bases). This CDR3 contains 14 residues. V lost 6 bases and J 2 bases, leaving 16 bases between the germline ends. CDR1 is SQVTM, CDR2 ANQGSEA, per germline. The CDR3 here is CSVVSGHLNYGYTF. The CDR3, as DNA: TGCAGCGTCGTCTCGGGACACTTAAACTATGGCTACACCTTC.

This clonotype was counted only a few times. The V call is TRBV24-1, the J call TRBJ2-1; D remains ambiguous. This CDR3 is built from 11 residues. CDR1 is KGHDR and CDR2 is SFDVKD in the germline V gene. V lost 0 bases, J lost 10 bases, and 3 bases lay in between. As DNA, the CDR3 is TGTGCCACCAGTGATTTGAGAGAGCAGTTCTTC. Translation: CATSDLREQFF.

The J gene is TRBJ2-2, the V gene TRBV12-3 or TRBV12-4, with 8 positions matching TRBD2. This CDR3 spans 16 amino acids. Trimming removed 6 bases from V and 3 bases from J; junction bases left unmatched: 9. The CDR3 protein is CASSPPGGPDTGELFF. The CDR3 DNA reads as TGTGCCAGCAGCCCTCCGGGGGGGCCCGACACCGGGGAGCTGTTTTTT.

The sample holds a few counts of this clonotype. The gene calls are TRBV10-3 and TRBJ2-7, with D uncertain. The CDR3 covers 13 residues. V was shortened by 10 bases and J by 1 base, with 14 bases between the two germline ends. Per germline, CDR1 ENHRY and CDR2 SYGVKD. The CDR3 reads CATASIESYEQYF. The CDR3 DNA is TGTGCCACGGCGTCTATAGAATCCTACGAGCAGTACTTC.

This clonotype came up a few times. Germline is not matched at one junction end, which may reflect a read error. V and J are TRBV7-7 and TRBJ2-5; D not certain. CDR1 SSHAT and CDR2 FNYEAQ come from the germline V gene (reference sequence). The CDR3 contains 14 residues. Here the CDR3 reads CASSLRGAEETQYF. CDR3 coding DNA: TGTGCTAGCAGCTTACGAGGAGCTGAAGAGACCCAGTACTTC.

The DNA for the CDR3 is TGTGCCAGCAGTTACTCGACAGGGAAGTTTGGCGAGCAGTACTTC. It is translated as CASSYSTGKFGEQYF. V is TRBV6-2 or TRBV6-3 and J is TRBJ2-7; 7 nucleotides align to TRBD1. The germline gives CDR1 MNHEY, CDR2 SVGEGT. V gave up 0 bases and J gave up 6 bases; unmatched junction bases: 8. The CDR3 sequence is 15 residues long.

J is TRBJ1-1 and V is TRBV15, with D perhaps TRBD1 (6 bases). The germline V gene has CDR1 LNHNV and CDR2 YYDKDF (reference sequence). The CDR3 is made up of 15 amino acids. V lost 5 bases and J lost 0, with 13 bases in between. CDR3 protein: CATSRYREMNTEAFF. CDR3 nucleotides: TGTGCCACCAGCCGATACAGGGAGATGAACACTGAAGCTTTCTTT.

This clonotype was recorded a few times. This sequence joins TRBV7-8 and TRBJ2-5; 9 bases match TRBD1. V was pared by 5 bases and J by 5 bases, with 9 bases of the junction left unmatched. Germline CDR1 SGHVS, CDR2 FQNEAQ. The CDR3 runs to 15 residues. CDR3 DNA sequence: TGTGCCAGCAGCCTAGGGACAGGGATGGGGGAGACCCAGTACTTC. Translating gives CASSLGTGMGETQYF.

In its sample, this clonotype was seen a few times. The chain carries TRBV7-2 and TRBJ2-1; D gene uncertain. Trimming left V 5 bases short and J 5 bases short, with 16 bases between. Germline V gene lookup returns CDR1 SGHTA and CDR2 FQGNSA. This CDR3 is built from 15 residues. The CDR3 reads CASSPTHLRDNEQFF. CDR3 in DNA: TGTGCCAGCAGCCCAACTCATTTAAGGGACAATGAGCAGTTCTTC.

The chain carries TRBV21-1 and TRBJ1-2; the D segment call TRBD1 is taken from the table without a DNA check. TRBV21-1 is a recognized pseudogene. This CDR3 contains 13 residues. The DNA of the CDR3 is TGTGCCAGCAGCATAGGACAGCAGGATGGCTACACCTTC. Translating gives CASSIGQQDGYTF.

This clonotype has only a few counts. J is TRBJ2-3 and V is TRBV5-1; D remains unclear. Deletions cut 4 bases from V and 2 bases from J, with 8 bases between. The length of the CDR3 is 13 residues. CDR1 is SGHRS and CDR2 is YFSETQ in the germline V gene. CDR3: CASSAEPTDTQYF. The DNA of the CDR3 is TGCGCCAGCAGCGCAGAACCCACAGATACGCAGTATTTT.

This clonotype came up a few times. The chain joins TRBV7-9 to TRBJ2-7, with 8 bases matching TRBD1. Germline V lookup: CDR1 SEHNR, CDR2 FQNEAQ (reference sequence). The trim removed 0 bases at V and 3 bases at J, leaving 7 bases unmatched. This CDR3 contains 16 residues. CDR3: CASSLARQTGVYEQYF. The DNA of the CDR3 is TGTGCCAGCAGCTTAGCGCGGCAGACAGGGGTCTACGAGCAGTACTTC. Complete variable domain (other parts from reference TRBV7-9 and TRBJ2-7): DTGVSQNPRHKITKRGQNVTFRCDPISEHNRLYWYRQTLGQGPEFLTYFQNEAQLEKSRLLSDRFSAERPKGSFSTLEIQRTEQGDSAMYLCASSLARQTGVYEQYFGPGTRLTVT.

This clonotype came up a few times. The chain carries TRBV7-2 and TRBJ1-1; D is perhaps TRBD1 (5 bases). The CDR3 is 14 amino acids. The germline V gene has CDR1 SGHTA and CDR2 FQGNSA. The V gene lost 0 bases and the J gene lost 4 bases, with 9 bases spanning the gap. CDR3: CASSLALTGTEAFF. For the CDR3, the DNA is TGTGCCAGCAGCTTAGCGCTAACAGGCACTGAAGCTTTCTTT.

The CDR3 protein is CASSEYGGGSYNEQFF. CDR3 DNA: TGTGCCAGCAGTGAATATGGCGGGGGTTCCTACAATGAGCAGTTCTTC. The rearrangement joins TRBV25-1 to TRBJ2-1; 7 bases are a match to TRBD2. The CDR3 is made up of 16 amino acids. The germline V gene encodes CDR1 MGHDK and CDR2 SYGVNS. Unmatched junction bases numbered 3, after V lost 0 bases and J lost 1 base. Full variable domain (rest looked up from reference TRBV25-1 and TRBJ2-1): EADIYQTPRYLVIGTGKKITLECSQTMGHDKMYWYQQDPGMELHLIHYSYGVNSTEKGDLSSESTVSRIRTEHFPLTLESARPSHTSQYLCASSEYGGGSYNEQFFGPGTRLTVL.

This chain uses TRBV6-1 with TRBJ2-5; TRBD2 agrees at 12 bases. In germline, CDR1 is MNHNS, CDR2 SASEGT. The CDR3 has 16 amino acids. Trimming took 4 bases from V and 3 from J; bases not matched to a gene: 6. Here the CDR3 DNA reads TGTGCCAGCAGTGCTAGCGGGGGGGCCGCTGAAGAGACCCAGTACTTC. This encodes CASSASGGAAEETQYF.

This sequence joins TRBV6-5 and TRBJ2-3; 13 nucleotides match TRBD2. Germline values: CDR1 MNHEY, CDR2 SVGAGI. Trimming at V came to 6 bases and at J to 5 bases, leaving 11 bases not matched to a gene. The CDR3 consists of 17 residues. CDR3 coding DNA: TGTGCCAGCAGCCCACCTCGGACTAGCGGGGGAAGAGATACGCAGTATTTT. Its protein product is CASSPPRTSGGRDTQYF.

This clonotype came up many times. Here the CDR3 DNA reads TGTGCCACCAGCAGCCTCAATGAGCAGTTCTTC. As protein: CATSSLNEQFF. The genes are TRBV15 and TRBJ2-1; D unresolved. Germline V gene data show CDR1 as LNHNV and CDR2 as YYDKDF (reference sequence). The V gene lost 3 bases and the J gene lost 6 bases, with 3 bases spanning the gap. The CDR3 is 11 amino acids. The whole variable domain, remainder taken from reference TRBV15 and TRBJ2-1, is DAMVIQNPRYQVTQFGKPVTLSCSQTLNHNVMYWYQQKSSQAPKLLFHYYDKDFNNEADTPDNFQSRRPNTSFCFLDIRSPGLGDTAMYLCATSSLNEQFFGPGTRLTVL.

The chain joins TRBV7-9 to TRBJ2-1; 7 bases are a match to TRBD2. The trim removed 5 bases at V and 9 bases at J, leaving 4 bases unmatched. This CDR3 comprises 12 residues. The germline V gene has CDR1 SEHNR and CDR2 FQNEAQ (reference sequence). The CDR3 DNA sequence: TGTGCCAGCAGCCCTGGGGGGGGTGAGCAGTTCTTC. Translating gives CASSPGGGEQFF.

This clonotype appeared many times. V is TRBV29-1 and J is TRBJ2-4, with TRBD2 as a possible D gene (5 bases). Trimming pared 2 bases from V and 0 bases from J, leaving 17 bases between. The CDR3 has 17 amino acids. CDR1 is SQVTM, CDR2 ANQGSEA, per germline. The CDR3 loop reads CSVELAAVQLAKNIQYF. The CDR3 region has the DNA TGCAGCGTTGAACTCGCAGCGGTCCAGCTAGCCAAAAACATTCAGTACTTC.

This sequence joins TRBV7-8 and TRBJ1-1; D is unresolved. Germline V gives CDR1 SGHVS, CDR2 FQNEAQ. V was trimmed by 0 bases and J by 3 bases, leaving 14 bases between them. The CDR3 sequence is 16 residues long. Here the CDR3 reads CASSLAEYRLDTEAFF. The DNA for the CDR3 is TGTGCCAGCAGCTTAGCGGAATACAGACTCGACACTGAAGCTTTCTTT.

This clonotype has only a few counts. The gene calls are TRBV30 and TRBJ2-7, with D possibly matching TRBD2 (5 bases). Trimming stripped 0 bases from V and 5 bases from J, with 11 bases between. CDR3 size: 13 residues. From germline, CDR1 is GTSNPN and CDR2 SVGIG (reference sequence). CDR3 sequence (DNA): TGTGCCTGGAGTGTACTAGGAGCGGACGAGCAGTACTTC. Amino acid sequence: CAWSVLGADEQYF. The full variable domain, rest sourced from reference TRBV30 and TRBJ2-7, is SQTIHQWPATLVQPVGSPLSLECTVEGTSNPNLYWYRQAAGRGLQLLFYSVGIGQISSEVPQNLSASRPQDRQFILSSKKLLLSDSGFYLCAWSVLGADEQYFGPGTRLTVT.

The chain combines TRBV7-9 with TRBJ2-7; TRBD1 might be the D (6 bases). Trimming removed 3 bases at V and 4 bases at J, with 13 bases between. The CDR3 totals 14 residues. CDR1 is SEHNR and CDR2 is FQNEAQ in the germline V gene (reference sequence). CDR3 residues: CASSFGQWRYEQYF. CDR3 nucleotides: TGTGCCAGCAGCTTCGGACAGTGGAGGTACGAGCAGTACTTC.

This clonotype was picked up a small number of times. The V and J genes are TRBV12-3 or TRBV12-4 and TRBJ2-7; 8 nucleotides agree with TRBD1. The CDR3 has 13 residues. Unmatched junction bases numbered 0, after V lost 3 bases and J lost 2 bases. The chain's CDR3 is CASSLDRAYEQYF. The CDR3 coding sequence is TGTGCCAGCAGTTTGGACAGGGCCTACGAGCAGTACTTC.

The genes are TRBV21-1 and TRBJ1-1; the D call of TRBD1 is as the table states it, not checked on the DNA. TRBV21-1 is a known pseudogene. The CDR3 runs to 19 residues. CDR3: CASSKEVAGQGAVNTEAFF. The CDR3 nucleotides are TGTGCCAGCAGCAAAGAAGTTGCTGGACAGGGGGCCGTAAACACTGAAGCTTTCTTT.

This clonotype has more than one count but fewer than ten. The DNA for the CDR3 is TGTGCCAGCAGTTTGGACCAAGAGACCCAGTACTTC. This encodes CASSLDQETQYF. The rearrangement links TRBV27 to TRBJ2-5, with no clear D. With 3 bases removed from V and 0 bases from J, the gap between germline ends came to 2 bases. This CDR3 is built from 12 residues. Germline CDR1 and CDR2: MNHEY and SMNVEV (reference sequence).

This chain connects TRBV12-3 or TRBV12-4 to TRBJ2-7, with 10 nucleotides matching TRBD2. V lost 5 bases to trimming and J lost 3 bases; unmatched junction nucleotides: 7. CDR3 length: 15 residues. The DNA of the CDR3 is TGTGCCAGCAGTATAAGAGCGGGAGGGATCTACGAGCAGTACTTC. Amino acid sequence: CASSIRAGGIYEQYF.

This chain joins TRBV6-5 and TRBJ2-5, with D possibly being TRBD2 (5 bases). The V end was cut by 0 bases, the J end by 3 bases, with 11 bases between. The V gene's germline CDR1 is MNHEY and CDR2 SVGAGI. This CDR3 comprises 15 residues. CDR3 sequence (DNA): TGTGCCAGCAGTTACTCGGGGAGAACCAAAGAGACCCAGTACTTC. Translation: CASSYSGRTKETQYF.